This T cell receptor beta chain was captured in a study of blood T cell repertoires in COVID-19. Study in general: Acute-phase and convalescent COVID-19 samples originated in the United States, Italy and Spain. Sources were T cells, B-cell-depleted T cells, or PBMCs; the material itself was cDNA or gDNA.

The table lists this clone with a few counts. Original data processing: Estimation of nucleated cell counts relied on the amplification of reference gene primers. Data came from immunoSEQ multiplex PCR; TCRdb stores just in-frame clones and leaves some out. V and J calls and clone size follow that table, whereas D and trimming were derived from the DNA. The sample contains over 45,000 clones, 88% of which appear only once. The receptor was derived from a man aged 55 to 70 with active COVID-19. The sequencing input was peripheral blood.

The CDR3, as DNA: TGCGCCAGCAGCCGAGGACTGGAAACTGAAGCTTTCTTT. Protein sequence: CASSRGLETEAFF. V is TRBV5-1 and J is TRBJ1-1, with D unresolved. CDR1 and CDR2 from the germline V gene are SGHRS and YFSETQ. The CDR3 contains 13 residues. Deletions cut 4 bases from V and 5 bases from J, with 12 bases between.